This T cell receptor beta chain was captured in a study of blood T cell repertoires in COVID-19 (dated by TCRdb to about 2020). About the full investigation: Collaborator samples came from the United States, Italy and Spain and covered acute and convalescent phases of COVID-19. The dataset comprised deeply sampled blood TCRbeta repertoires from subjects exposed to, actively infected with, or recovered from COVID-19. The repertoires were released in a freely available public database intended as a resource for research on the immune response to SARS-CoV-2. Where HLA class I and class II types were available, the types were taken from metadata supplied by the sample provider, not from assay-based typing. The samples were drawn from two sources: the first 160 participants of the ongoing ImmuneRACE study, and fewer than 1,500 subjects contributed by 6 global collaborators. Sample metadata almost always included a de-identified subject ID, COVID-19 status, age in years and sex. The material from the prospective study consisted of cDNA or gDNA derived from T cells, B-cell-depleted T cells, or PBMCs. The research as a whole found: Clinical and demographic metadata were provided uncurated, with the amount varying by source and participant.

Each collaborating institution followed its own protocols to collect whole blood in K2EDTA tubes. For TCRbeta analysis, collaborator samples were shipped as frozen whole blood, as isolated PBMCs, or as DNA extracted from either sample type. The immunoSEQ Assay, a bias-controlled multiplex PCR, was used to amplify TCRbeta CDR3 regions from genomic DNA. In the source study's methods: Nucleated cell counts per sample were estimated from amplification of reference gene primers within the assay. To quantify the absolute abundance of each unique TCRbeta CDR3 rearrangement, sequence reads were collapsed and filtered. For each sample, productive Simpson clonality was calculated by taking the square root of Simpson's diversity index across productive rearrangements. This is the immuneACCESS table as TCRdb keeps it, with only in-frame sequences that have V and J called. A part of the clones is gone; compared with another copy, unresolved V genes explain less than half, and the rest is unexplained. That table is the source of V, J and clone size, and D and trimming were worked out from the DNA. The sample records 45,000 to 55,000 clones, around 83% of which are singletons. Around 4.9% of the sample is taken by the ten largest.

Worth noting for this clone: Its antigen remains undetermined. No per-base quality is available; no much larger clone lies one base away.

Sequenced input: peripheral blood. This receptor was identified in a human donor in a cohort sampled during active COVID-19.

Here is the DNA: TGCGCCAGCAGTTTGACCCTCGGGGCTAGCGGGGACTACAATGAGCAGTTCTTC. This sequence encodes CASSLTLGASGDYNEQFF. The V gene is TRBV5-1 and the J gene is TRBJ2-1; 9 middle bases align to TRBD2. Taken from cysteine to phenylalanine, the CDR3 has 18 residues. The retained sequence is limited to the CDR3, 54 bases, with the frame set at the first base. According to the germline V gene, CDR1 reads SGHRS and CDR2 reads YFSETQ. Trimming takes 5 bases off V and 3 bases off J; junction bases not matched to a gene: 15. Outside the CDR3, residues come from the reference TRBV5-1 and TRBJ2-1 proteins, so the full variable domain is: KAGVTQTPRYLIKTRGQQVTLSCSPISGHRSVSWYQQTPGQGLQFLFEYFSETQRNKGNFPGRFSGRQFSNSRSEMNVSTLELGDSALYLCASSLTLGASGDYNEQFFGPGTRLTVL.